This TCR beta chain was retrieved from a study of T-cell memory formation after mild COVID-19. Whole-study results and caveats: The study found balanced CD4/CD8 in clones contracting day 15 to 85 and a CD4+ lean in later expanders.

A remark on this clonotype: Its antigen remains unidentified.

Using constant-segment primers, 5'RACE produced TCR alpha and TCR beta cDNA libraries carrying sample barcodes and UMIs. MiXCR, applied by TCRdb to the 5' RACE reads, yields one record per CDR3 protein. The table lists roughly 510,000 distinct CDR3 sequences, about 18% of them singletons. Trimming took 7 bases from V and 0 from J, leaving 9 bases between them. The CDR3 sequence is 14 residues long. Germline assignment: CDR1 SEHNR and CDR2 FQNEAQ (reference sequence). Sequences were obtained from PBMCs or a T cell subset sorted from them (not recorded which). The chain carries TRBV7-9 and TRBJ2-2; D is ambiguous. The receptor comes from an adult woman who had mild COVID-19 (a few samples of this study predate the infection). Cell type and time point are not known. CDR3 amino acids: CASTWGSNTGELFF. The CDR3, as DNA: TGTGCCAGCACCTGGGGATCGAACACCGGGGAGCTGTTTTTT.